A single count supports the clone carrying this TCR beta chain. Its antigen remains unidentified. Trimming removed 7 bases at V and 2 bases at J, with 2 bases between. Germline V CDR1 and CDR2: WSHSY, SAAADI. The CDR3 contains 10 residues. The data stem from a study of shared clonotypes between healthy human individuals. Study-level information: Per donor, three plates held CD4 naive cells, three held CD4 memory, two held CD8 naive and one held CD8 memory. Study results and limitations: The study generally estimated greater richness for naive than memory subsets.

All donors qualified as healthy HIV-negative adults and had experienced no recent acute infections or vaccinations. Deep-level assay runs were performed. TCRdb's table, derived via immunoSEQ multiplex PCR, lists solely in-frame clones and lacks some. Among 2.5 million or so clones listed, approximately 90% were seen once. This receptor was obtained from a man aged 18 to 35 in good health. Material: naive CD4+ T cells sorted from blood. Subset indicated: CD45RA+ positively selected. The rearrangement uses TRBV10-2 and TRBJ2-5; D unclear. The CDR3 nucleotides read TGCGCCAGCAAACAAGAGACCCAGTACTTC. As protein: CASKQETQYF.